This T cell receptor beta chain was found in a study of blood T cell repertoires in COVID-19. In the study overall: Sample material is recorded as cDNA or gDNA derived from T cells, B-cell-depleted T cells, or PBMCs.

Sequencing was performed with immunoSEQ multiplex PCR; in TCRdb, only in-frame clones are kept and a portion is missing. The sample consists of more than 300,000 clones, roughly 90% of them appearing once. Individuals aged roughly 18 to 95 years were recruited from fewer than 25 US areas. Participants reported their clinical history, and cohort assignment relied on those reports. There are 12 residues in the CDR3. V was cut by 7 bases and J by 10 bases, with 14 bases left in between. The rearrangement uses TRBV12-3 or TRBV12-4 and TRBJ1-5, with D tentatively TRBD1 (6 bases). Sequencing used PBMCs or T cells enriched from blood (not recorded which). The sequence derives from a woman aged 30 to 39 who had been exposed to COVID-19. The CDR3 is CASTQGSLPQHF. The CDR3 DNA is TGTGCCAGCACCCAGGGGTCCCTCCCCCAGCATTTT.